Here is one T cell receptor beta chain with its context. Its target is unknown. Libraries were prepared by immunoSEQ multiplex PCR; TCRdb keeps only in-frame clonotypes and omits some of them. This table holds under 95,000 clones, roughly 87% found once. The data were taken from a study of OX40 agonist ivuxolimab in advanced cancers. Across the study: Three individuals attained partial responses, comprising one hepatocellular carcinoma case and two cutaneous melanoma cases. Study-level findings and limits: More expanded clones were found, on average, in CD8+ than in CD4+ T cells. Doses of 0.1 to 3.0 mg/kg were accompanied by clonal expansion of CD4+ and CD8+ blood T cells by week 6. Certain nonresponders likewise exhibited a low normalized T-cell clonal expansion.

The CDR3 runs 14 residues. Germline V gives CDR1 ENHRY, CDR2 SYGVKD. Between the trimmed V and J ends, which lost 7 bases and 3 bases, there was a span of 16 bases. This rearrangement joins TRBV10-3 to TRBJ2-7; D unresolved. The sample consisted of CD4+ or CD8+ T cells sorted from blood, taken in a trial of the OX40 agonist ivuxolimab. The TCR originated in an adult with an advanced solid tumor such as melanoma, head and neck, liver or kidney cancer. CDR3 bases: TGTGCCATCACCCCCAACCGAAACATCTACGAGCAGTACTTC. Residues: CAITPNRNIYEQYF.